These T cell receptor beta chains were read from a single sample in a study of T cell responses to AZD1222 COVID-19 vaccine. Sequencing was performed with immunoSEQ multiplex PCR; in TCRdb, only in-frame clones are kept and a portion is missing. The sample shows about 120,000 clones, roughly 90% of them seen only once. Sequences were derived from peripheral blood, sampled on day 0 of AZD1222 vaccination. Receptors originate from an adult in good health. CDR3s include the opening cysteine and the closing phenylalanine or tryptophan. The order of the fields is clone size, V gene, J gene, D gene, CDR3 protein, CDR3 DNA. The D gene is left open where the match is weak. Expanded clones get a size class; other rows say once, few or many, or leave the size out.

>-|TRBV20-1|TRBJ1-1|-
CSARVQTEAFF
TGCAGTGCTAGAGTTCAGACTGAAGCTTTCTTT
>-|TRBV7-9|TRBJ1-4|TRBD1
CASSFGQGPNEKLFF
TGTGCCAGCAGCTTCGGACAGGGGCCTAATGAAAAACTGTTTTTT
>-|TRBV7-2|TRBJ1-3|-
CASSLQGSGNTIYF
TGTGCCAGCAGCTTACAGGGATCTGGAAACACCATATATTTT
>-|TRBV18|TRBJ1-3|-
CASSPVDSLSGNTIYF
TGTGCCAGCTCACCCGTCGACAGTCTCTCTGGAAACACCATATATTTT
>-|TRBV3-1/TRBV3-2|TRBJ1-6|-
CASRPLYDSPLHF
TGTGCCAGCAGGCCATTATACGATTCACCCCTCCACTTT
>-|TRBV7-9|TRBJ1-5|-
CASSFGVLGQPQHF
TGTGCCAGCAGCTTCGGGGTTTTGGGGCAGCCCCAGCATTTT
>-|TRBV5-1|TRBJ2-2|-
CASSLQEAGELFF
TGCGCCAGCAGCTTGCAAGAGGCCGGGGAGCTGTTTTTT
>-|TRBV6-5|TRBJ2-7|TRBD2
CASSSTSGEYEQYF
TGTGCCAGCAGTTCCACTAGCGGGGAATACGAGCAGTACTTC
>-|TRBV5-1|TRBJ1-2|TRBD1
CASSPQGALGYTF
TGCGCCAGCAGCCCGCAGGGGGCGCTGGGCTACACCTTC
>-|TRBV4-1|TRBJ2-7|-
CASSQDGASSYEQYF
TGCGCCAGCAGCCAAGACGGGGCCAGCTCCTACGAGCAGTACTTC
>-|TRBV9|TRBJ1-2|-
CASSVALTENYGYTF
TGTGCCAGCAGCGTGGCCCTGACAGAGAACTATGGCTACACCTTC
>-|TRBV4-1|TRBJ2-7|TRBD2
CASSQVSGSSYEQYF
TGCGCCAGCAGCCAGGTTAGCGGGTCGTCCTACGAGCAGTACTTC
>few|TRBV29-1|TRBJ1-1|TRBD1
CSVEGAGTEAFF
TGCAGCGTGGAGGGGGCGGGAACTGAAGCTTTCTTT
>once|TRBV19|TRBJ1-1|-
CASSIVQGPTEAFF
TGTGCCAGTAGTATAGTTCAGGGTCCCACTGAAGCTTTCTTT
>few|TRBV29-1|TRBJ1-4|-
CSVEDTDSENEKLFF
TGCAGCGTTGAAGACACGGACAGTGAGAATGAAAAACTGTTTTTT
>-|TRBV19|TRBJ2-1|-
CASSDSTSSYNEQFF
TGTGCCAGTAGTGACTCGACTAGCTCCTACAATGAGCAGTTCTTC
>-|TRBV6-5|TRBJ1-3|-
CASSPTASSGNTIYF
TGTGCCAGCAGCCCGACGGCGAGCTCTGGAAACACCATATATTTT
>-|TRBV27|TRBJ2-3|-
CASSWPGEGDTQYF
TGTGCCAGCAGTTGGCCAGGGGAAGGGGATACGCAGTATTTT
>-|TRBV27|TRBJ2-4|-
CASSLLGRVFLGVQYF
TGTGCCAGCAGTTTATTGGGCAGGGTGTTTCTTGGAGTTCAGTACTTC
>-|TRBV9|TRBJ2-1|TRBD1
CASSAGNRGTNEQFF
TGTGCCAGCAGCGCGGGAAACAGGGGTACGAATGAGCAGTTCTTC
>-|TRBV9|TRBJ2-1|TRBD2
CASSGGLAPGNEQFF
TGTGCCAGCAGCGGGGGACTAGCACCCGGCAATGAGCAGTTCTTC
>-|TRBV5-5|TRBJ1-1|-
CASSSGTLNTEAFF
TGTGCCAGCAGCTCCGGGACACTCAACACTGAAGCTTTCTTT
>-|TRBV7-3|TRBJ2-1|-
CASSPLGPHAGYNEQFF
TGTGCCAGCAGCCCACTAGGGCCCCATGCTGGTTACAATGAGCAGTTCTTC
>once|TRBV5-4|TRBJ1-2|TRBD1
CASSRDRGEGYTF
TGTGCCAGCAGCCGGGACAGGGGAGAGGGCTACACCTTC
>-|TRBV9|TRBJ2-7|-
CASSVGDSYEQYF
TGTGCCAGCAGCGTAGGGGACTCCTACGAGCAGTACTTC
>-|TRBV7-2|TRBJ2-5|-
CASSLALVETQYF
TGTGCCAGCAGCTTAGCCCTCGTGGAGACCCAGTACTTC
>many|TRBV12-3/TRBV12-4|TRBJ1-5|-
CASSRWGQPQHF
TGTGCCAGCAGTAGATGGGGCCAGCCCCAGCATTTT
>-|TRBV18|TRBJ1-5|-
CASSPQEGVSNQPQHF
TGTGCCAGCTCACCACAGGAGGGGGTTAGCAATCAGCCCCAGCATTTT
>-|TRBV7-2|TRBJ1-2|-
CASSPSAGQNYGYTF
TGTGCCAGCAGCCCATCGGCAGGGCAAAACTATGGCTACACCTTC
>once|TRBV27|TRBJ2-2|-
CASSFGRTYTGELFF
TGTGCCAGCAGTTTTGGCAGGACATACACCGGGGAGCTGTTTTTT
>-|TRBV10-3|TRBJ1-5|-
CAISGGLNQPQHF
TGTGCCATCTCCGGGGGATTGAATCAGCCCCAGCATTTT
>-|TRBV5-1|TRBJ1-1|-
CASSLDSSEAFF
TGCGCCAGCAGCTTGGACAGTTCTGAAGCTTTCTTT
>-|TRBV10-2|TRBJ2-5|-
CASSGTEGEGTQYF
TGCGCCAGCAGTGGAACCGAGGGTGAGGGGACCCAGTACTTC
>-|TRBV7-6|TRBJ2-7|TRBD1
CASSPTGSLQYF
TGTGCCAGCAGCCCGACAGGGTCGTTGCAGTACTTC
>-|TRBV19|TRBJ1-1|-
CASSIGQAHTEAFF
TGTGCCAGTAGTATAGGACAGGCGCACACTGAAGCTTTCTTT